This is a list of T cell receptor beta chains from one sample in a study of OX40 agonist ivuxolimab in advanced cancers. Profiled with immunoSEQ multiplex PCR; TCRdb holds only in-frame clones, not every one. The data contain approximately 15,000 clones, around 83% of them singletons. Sequencing used CD4+ or CD8+ T cells sorted from blood, obtained in a trial of the OX40 agonist ivuxolimab. The receptor source for this set is an adult with an advanced solid tumor such as melanoma, head and neck, liver or kidney cancer. Both conserved end residues are part of each CDR3. The D gene is left open where the match is weak. Where a row states a size, it is once, few, many or the class of an expanded clone; other rows omit it.

>TRBV19|TRBJ2-1|.|.
TGTGCCAGTAGTATAGAGCGGGGAACTTACAATGAGCAGTTCTTC
CASSIERGTYNEQFF
>TRBV5-1|TRBJ2-1|.|.
TGCGCCAGCAGCCCCAGCCAAACCCTAGCGGAGCAGTTCTTC
CASSPSQTLAEQFF
>TRBV11-3|TRBJ1-1|.|.
TGTGCCAGCAGCTTCGGACGGCACACTGAAGCTTTCTTT
CASSFGRHTEAFF
>TRBV2|TRBJ1-2|.|.
TGTGCCAGCAGTGAACGCCAGGGCAGTGTGTTTTCTGGCTACACCTTC
CASSERQGSVFSGYTF
>TRBV11-2|TRBJ1-1|few|TRBD1
TGTGCCAGCAGCTCCCAGAACAGGGGTCCTGAAGCTTTCTTT
CASSSQNRGPEAFF
>TRBV27|TRBJ2-7|.|TRBD2
TGTGCCAGCAGTTTCGGGACTACATCCTACGAGCAGTACTTC
CASSFGTTSYEQYF
>TRBV7-9|TRBJ2-1|.|.
TGTGCCAGCAGCTTTCCTAAGGGGTCTAGAGACTACAATGAGCAGTTCTTC
CASSFPKGSRDYNEQFF
>TRBV6-6|TRBJ2-3|.|.
TGTGCCAGCAATCCCATGAGCACAGATACGCAGTATTTT
CASNPMSTDTQYF
>TRBV5-8|TRBJ2-7|.|.
TGTGCCAGCGGGACGGAGGACTACGAGCAGTACTTC
CASGTEDYEQYF
>TRBV9|TRBJ2-7|.|.
TGTGCCAGCAGCGCCAGGGTCGGGTACGAGCAGTACTTC
CASSARVGYEQYF
>TRBV9|TRBJ1-5|.|.
TGTGCCAGCAGCGTAGGTTCGTCCAATCAGCCCCAGCATTTT
CASSVGSSNQPQHF
>TRBV6-6|TRBJ1-1|few|.
TGTGCCAGCAGTTACGGATTGGGGAAGGGGACTGAAGCTTTCTTT
CASSYGLGKGTEAFF
>TRBV28|TRBJ2-6|.|.
TGTGCCAGCAGTGGCGGAACCAGCTCTGGGGCCAACGTCCTGACTTTC
CASSGGTSSGANVLTF
>TRBV2|TRBJ2-2|.|.
TGTGCCAGCAGTGAAATGGACACCTTCCGGGAGCTGTTTTTT
CASSEMDTFRELFF
>TRBV27|TRBJ1-6|once|.
TGTGCCAGCAGTCAAGCGACGGGGAATAATTCACCCCTCCACTTT
CASSQATGNNSPLHF
>TRBV14|TRBJ2-1|.|TRBD2
TGTGCCAGCAGTCGACTAGCGGGAGCTTACAATGAGCAGTTCTTC
CASSRLAGAYNEQFF
>TRBV10-3|TRBJ2-7|.|TRBD2
TGTGCCATCAGTGATATCGTGGGAGGGGCCTACGAGCAGTACTTC
CAISDIVGGAYEQYF
>TRBV27|TRBJ2-2|.|.
TGTGCCAGCAGCCCTAGACTAGTAACCGGGGAGCTGTTTTTT
CASSPRLVTGELFF
>TRBV6-9|TRBJ2-5|.|.
TGTGCCAGCAGTTACCGGGGGCTGGAGACCCAGTACTTC
CASSYRGLETQYF
>TRBV7-3|TRBJ2-1|medium-sized|TRBD2
TGTGCCAGCAGAGTTAGCGGGAGCGATTACAATGAGCAGTTCTTC
CASRVSGSDYNEQFF
>TRBV7-2|TRBJ2-1|.|TRBD2
TGTGCCGGCAGCGTCGGACTAGCGGGAGGGGGTCGTAGGGACAATGAGCAGTTCTTC
CAGSVGLAGGGRRDNEQFF
>TRBV23-1|TRBJ2-7|.|.
TGCGCCAGCAGTCAATCCAGGGCAGGTCGCTCCTACGAGCAGTACTTC
CASSQSRAGRSYEQYF
>TRBV4-1|TRBJ1-4|.|.
TGCGCCAGCAGCCAAGATCTGGCAGGGGAATCTGGAAAACTGTTTTTT
CASSQDLAGESGKLFF
>TRBV21-1|TRBJ1-5|.|.
TGTGCCAGCAGCAAAGAAGAAGGACAGGGAGTTAATAGGAGCAATCAGCCCCAGCATTTT
CASSKEEGQGVNRSNQPQHF
>TRBV13|TRBJ1-1|.|.
TGTGCCAGCAGCTTAGGACAGGGAAATGAAGCTTTCTTT
CASSLGQGNEAFF
>TRBV7-6|TRBJ2-3|.|TRBD2
TGTGCCAGCAGCCCCCGGGGGGGCGGGAGCACAGATACGCAGTATTTT
CASSPRGGGSTDTQYF
>TRBV7-9|TRBJ2-3|.|.
TGTGCCAGCAGCGACCTCGGGGATACGCAGTATTTT
CASSDLGDTQYF
>TRBV4-1|TRBJ2-1|.|TRBD2
TGCGCCAGCAGCCCCACCGGGACTAATAACAATGAGCAGTTCTTC
CASSPTGTNNNEQFF
>TRBV29-1|TRBJ2-1|.|.
TGCAGCGTTGAACCCTCTAGCGGAGGGGGGTACAATGAGCAGTTCTTC
CSVEPSSGGGYNEQFF
>TRBV4-1|TRBJ2-5|once|TRBD2
TGCGCCAGCAGCCAAATGCCCGGGACTAGCGGGAAAGAGACCCAGTACTTC
CASSQMPGTSGKETQYF
>TRBV19|TRBJ2-5|.|.
TGTGCCAGTAGTATTATAGGGGGAGGGCAAGAGACCCAGTACTTC
CASSIIGGGQETQYF
>TRBV5-1|TRBJ2-1|.|TRBD1
TGCGCCAGCAGCGGAGCCGGGACAGGAGATAATGAGCAGTTCTTC
CASSGAGTGDNEQFF
>TRBV6-6|TRBJ2-7|.|.
TGTGCCAGCAGTTACTCGGCAGGGGCCCACGAGCAGTACTTC
CASSYSAGAHEQYF
>TRBV29-1|TRBJ1-1|few|.
TGCAGCGGGAGAACTGAAGCTTTCTTT
CSGRTEAFF
>TRBV11-1|TRBJ1-2|.|.
TGTGCCAGCAGCTTAGGCGCGCCAGTTAACTATGGCTACACCTTC
CASSLGAPVNYGYTF
>TRBV2|TRBJ2-7|few|.
TGTGCCAGCAGTGACGAGGCGCGGGAGCAGTACTTC
CASSDEAREQYF
>TRBV30|TRBJ2-3|.|.
TGTGCCTGGAGCTCAGGGGGCACAGATACGCAGTATTTT
CAWSSGGTDTQYF
>TRBV19|TRBJ2-6|.|.
TGTGCCAGTAGTATAGCACCTAGATATGGGGCCAACGTCCTGACTTTC
CASSIAPRYGANVLTF
>TRBV6-5|TRBJ2-5|.|.
TGTGCCAGCAGTTACTCAGACGGAGAGACCCAGTACTTC
CASSYSDGETQYF
>TRBV6-5|TRBJ2-2|.|.
TGTGCCAGCAGTACACAGAACACCGGGGAGCTGTTTTTT
CASSTQNTGELFF
>TRBV14|TRBJ2-2|.|TRBD1
TGTGCCAGCAGCCAAGGTTTCAGGGGGATCGGGGAGCTGTTTTTT
CASSQGFRGIGELFF
>TRBV2|TRBJ1-1|.|.
TGTGCCAGCCAAACACTACAGGGTAAGGAAGCTTTCTTT
CASQTLQGKEAFF
>TRBV18|TRBJ2-7|.|TRBD1
TGTGCCAGCTCACCCGCACGGGACAGCTACGAGCAGTACTTC
CASSPARDSYEQYF
>TRBV27|TRBJ2-7|.|.
TGTGCCAGCAGTTTCGTGGACGGCTACGAGCAGTACTTC
CASSFVDGYEQYF
>TRBV6-6|TRBJ1-2|.|.
TGTGCCAGCAGTTACGACGGCTTCGGGGACTATGGCTACACCTTC
CASSYDGFGDYGYTF
>TRBV7-9|TRBJ2-1|.|.
TGTGCCAGCAGCTGGCCTTGGGGCAGCCGATTCGGTTTGGACAATGAGCAGTTCTTC
CASSWPWGSRFGLDNEQFF
>TRBV6-1|TRBJ1-5|.|.
TGTGCCAGCAGTGAAGATGAGCGGAACAATCAGCCCCAGCATTTT
CASSEDERNNQPQHF
>TRBV9|TRBJ2-7|.|.
TGTGCCAGCAGCGTAGAGGGGTTGAGCTCCTACGAGCAGTACTTC
CASSVEGLSSYEQYF
>TRBV13|TRBJ2-7|.|.
TGTGCCAGCAGCTCCGAAGGGACGATAGAGCAGTACTTC
CASSSEGTIEQYF
>TRBV7-6|TRBJ2-2|.|.
TGTGCCAGCAGCTACACGGACACCGGGGAGCTGTTTTTT
CASSYTDTGELFF
>TRBV5-4|TRBJ1-5|.|.
TGTGCCAGCAGCCAAGAACAAGGAGAAGGGGATCAGCCCCAGCATTTT
CASSQEQGEGDQPQHF
>TRBV2|TRBJ2-5|.|.
TGTGCCAGCAGGGCCCCCGACAGGAGGTTAGCGGGTACTAGAGAGACCCAGTACTTC
CASRAPDRRLAGTRETQYF
>TRBV6-1|TRBJ2-7|once|TRBD2
TGTGCCAGCAGCCTAGCGGGAGGGGGGGGCTACGAGCAGTACTTC
CASSLAGGGGYEQYF
>TRBV4-3|TRBJ2-1|.|TRBD2
TGCGCCAGCAGCCAAGAGGCTAGCGGGAGTGCCTACAATGAGCAGTTCTTC
CASSQEASGSAYNEQFF
>TRBV15|TRBJ1-5|.|.
TGTGCCACCAGCAGAGATTCCTCAACGGGGACCGCGGCTCTGCCCCAGCATTTT
CATSRDSSTGTAALPQHF
>TRBV4-1|TRBJ2-7|.|TRBD1
TGCGCCAGCAGCCACCCCGGGACAGGGATCGACGAGCAGTACTTC
CASSHPGTGIDEQYF
>TRBV6-9|TRBJ2-5|once|.
TGTGCCAGCAGTTACGGAGCAGGGAGTCAAGAGACCCAGTACTTC
CASSYGAGSQETQYF